These 27 T cell receptor beta chains share one sample of origin, sequenced in a study of cytomegalovirus exposure and HLA in healthy donors (dated by TCRdb to about 2017). Library preparation used the immunoSEQ multiplex PCR assay. The multiplex PCR relied on a mix of 60 forward primers for TCR Vbeta segments and 13 reverse primers for TCR Jbeta segments. The source is immuneACCESS, and TCRdb retained only in-frame sequences with V and J called. Part of the clones is not carried over; for the studies checked, unresolved V genes explain less than half of this, and the remainder is unexplained. This sample's clone table shows about 120,000 clones. 5.5% to 8% of the sample is held by the ten biggest clonotypes. The material sequenced was PBMCs. The receptor source for this set is a man aged 40-49 years in good health and CMV-seropositive.

The chain has TRBV6-5 and TRBJ1-5; 7 bases are a match to TRBD1. After removal of 7 bases from V and 0 bases from J, the junction contained 6 bases not matched to a gene. Germline V gene data show CDR1 as MNHEY and CDR2 as SVGAGI. The CDR3 length is 15 residues. The CDR3 DNA sequence: TGTGCCAGCAAGTCGAACAGGGGTAGCAATCAGCCCCAGCATTTT. It specifies CASKSNRGSNQPQHF.

This sequence joins TRBV7-3 and TRBJ2-1; 7 bases map to TRBD2. Looked up from germline, CDR1 is SGHTA and CDR2 is FQGTGA. This CDR3 contains 13 residues. V lost 5 bases to trimming and J lost 5 bases; unmatched junction nucleotides: 3. The chain's CDR3 is CASSPGGNNEQFF. Written as DNA, the CDR3 is TGTGCCAGCAGCCCCGGGGGGAACAATGAGCAGTTCTTC.

The V gene is TRBV29-1, the J gene TRBJ1-1, with 7 positions matching TRBD1. CDR1 is SQVTM, CDR2 ANQGSEA, per germline. Unmatched junction bases numbered 5, after V lost 7 bases and J lost 0 bases. This CDR3 is 13 amino acids long. This CDR3 reads CSGGQTMNTEAFF. As DNA, the CDR3 is TGCAGCGGGGGACAGACCATGAACACTGAAGCTTTCTTT.

The chain combines TRBV7-3 with TRBJ1-2, with 10 positions matching TRBD1. Germline V gene lookup returns CDR1 SGHTA and CDR2 FQGTGA. Trimming removed 1 base from V and 6 bases from J; junction bases left unmatched: 8. The CDR3 extends over 16 amino acids. In DNA, the CDR3 is TGTGCCAGCAGCTTAAATGGCCCCGGGACAGGGGATGGCTACACCTTC. Its translation: CASSLNGPGTGDGYTF.

The chain combines TRBV6-1 with TRBJ2-3, with TRBD1 identical over 10 bases. V lost 6 bases to trimming and J lost 4 bases; unmatched junction nucleotides: 7. This CDR3 region has 15 residues. Germline values: CDR1 MNHNS, CDR2 SASEGT. CDR3 sequence: CASRLGTGVADTQYF. The DNA for the CDR3 is TGTGCCAGCAGGCTAGGGACAGGGGTCGCAGATACGCAGTATTTT.

The rearrangement links TRBV10-3 to TRBJ1-5; no reliable D call. The germline CDR1 and CDR2 sequences are ENHRY and SYGVKD. This CDR3 spans 14 amino acids. Trimming took off 2 bases at V and 7 bases at J, with 12 bases between the two ends. The chain's CDR3 is CAISEKEGTQPQHF. The CDR3, as DNA: TGTGCCATCAGTGAGAAGGAGGGCACGCAGCCCCAGCATTTT.

The chain employs TRBV19 and TRBJ2-3; 8 bases are a match to TRBD1. The CDR3 runs 13 residues. The V gene end was trimmed by 3 bases and the J gene end by 6 bases; junction bases not matched to a gene: 2. CDR1 LNHDA and CDR2 SQIVND come from the germline V gene (reference sequence). The CDR3 region is CASSMRDRDTQYF. Here the CDR3 DNA reads TGTGCCAGTAGTATGAGGGACAGGGATACGCAGTATTTT.

Turning to this clone: One end of the junction fails to match germline, which may point to a read error. The rearrangement links TRBV19 to TRBJ2-1; the D gene is possibly TRBD2 (5 bases). The CDR3 spans 12 residues. CDR1 is LNHDA, CDR2 SQIVND, per germline (reference sequence). CDR3 sequence reads: CASSDGLEETVF. Here the CDR3 DNA reads TGTGCCAGTAGTGACGGACTCGAGGAAACGGTCTTC.

The chain combines TRBV5-1 with TRBJ2-6; D not certain. The V and J ends lost 2 bases and 3 bases respectively, with 6 bases between them. Germline values: CDR1 SGHRS, CDR2 YFSETQ. CDR3 length: 14 amino acids. The CDR3 loop is CASSFFLGANVLTF. In nucleotides, the CDR3 is TGCGCCAGCAGCTTCTTCCTTGGGGCCAACGTCCTGACTTTC.

This chain connects TRBV7-3 to TRBJ2-2; D remains unclear. The length of the CDR3 is 15 residues. Germline-derived CDR1 and CDR2 are SGHTA and FQGTGA. The V end was cut by 4 bases, the J end by 0 bases, with 9 bases between. In DNA form, the CDR3 reads TGTGCCAGCAGCTCCGAGCCCGCGAACACCGGGGAGCTGTTTTTT. This codes for CASSSEPANTGELFF.

The chain has TRBV5-5 and TRBJ2-7; D call uncertain. The CDR3 extends over 13 amino acids. Per germline, CDR1 SGHKS and CDR2 YYEKEE (reference sequence). V gave up 6 bases and J gave up 0 bases, with 10 bases separating them. In DNA, the CDR3 is TGTGCCAGCACCGATACTATCTCCTACGAGCAGTACTTC. Translating it yields CASTDTISYEQYF.

J is TRBJ2-2 and V is TRBV18; 10 bases are a match to TRBD1. The CDR3 has 15 residues. Looked up from germline, CDR1 is KGHSH and CDR2 is LQKENI. V was clipped by 4 bases and J by 4 bases; unmatched bases: 3. The CDR3 here is CASSRGQGPTGELFF. The DNA for the CDR3 is TGTGCCAGCTCACGGGGACAGGGGCCCACCGGGGAGCTGTTTTTT.

V is TRBV4-2 and J is TRBJ2-7, with D possibly TRBD2 on 6 matching bases. The germline gives CDR1 LGHNA, CDR2 YNFKEQ. The CDR3 spans 14 residues. The V and J ends lost 3 bases and 0 bases respectively, with 9 bases between them. CDR3 sequence: CASSQRDGSYEQYF. The CDR3 coding sequence is TGTGCCAGCAGCCAGCGGGACGGCTCCTACGAGCAGTACTTC.

This chain uses TRBV7-2 with TRBJ2-7; D not certain. This CDR3 contains 13 residues. V lost 5 bases to trimming and J lost 4 bases, with 12 bases between them. Germline V gives CDR1 SGHTA, CDR2 FQGNSA. The CDR3 bases are TGTGCCAGCAGCGTTGGGCAGGTGTACGAGCAGTACTTC. Its translation is CASSVGQVYEQYF.

J is TRBJ2-1 and V is TRBV4-3, with 9 bases identical to TRBD2. CDR3 length: 15 residues. Germline V gene data show CDR1 as LGHNA and CDR2 as YSLEER. V dropped 0 bases and J dropped 4; count of bases not matched to a gene: 1. The CDR3 here is CASSQERGGYNEQFF. The CDR3 DNA is TGCGCCAGCAGCCAAGAGCGGGGGGGTTACAATGAGCAGTTCTTC.

The rearrangement uses TRBV5-1 and TRBJ2-1; TRBD2 might be the D (6 bases). Germline lookup yields CDR1 SGHRS and CDR2 YFSETQ. V lost 2 bases and J 0 bases, leaving 9 bases between the germline ends. The CDR3 loop spans 15 amino acids. The chain's CDR3 is CASSFFGSSYNEQFF. DNA for the CDR3: TGCGCCAGCAGCTTCTTCGGGAGCTCCTACAATGAGCAGTTCTTC.

The rearrangement links TRBV11-3 to TRBJ2-5; 7 positions agree with TRBD1. The length of the CDR3 is 14 residues. Germline V CDR1 and CDR2: SGHNT, YENEEA. V was clipped by 0 bases and J by 5 bases; unmatched bases: 3. The DNA of the CDR3 is TGTGCCAGCAGCTTAGATGGGACAGCGGAGACCCAGTACTTC. This translates into CASSLDGTAETQYF.

V and J are TRBV28 and TRBJ1-5; TRBD1 aligns across 8 bases. The V gene end was trimmed by 2 bases and the J gene end by 5 bases; junction bases not matched to a gene: 8. The CDR3 is made up of 16 amino acids. Germline V gene data show CDR1 as MDHEN and CDR2 as SYDVKM. The CDR3 reads CASSLTGGRLDQPQHF. Here the CDR3 DNA reads TGTGCCAGCAGTTTAACAGGGGGTCGGTTGGATCAGCCCCAGCATTTT.

The chain recombines TRBV7-8 with TRBJ2-1; 7 bases agree with TRBD1. This CDR3 spans 14 amino acids. The germline V gene has CDR1 SGHVS and CDR2 FQNEAQ. The trim removed 5 bases at V and 5 bases at J, leaving 6 bases unmatched. Here the CDR3 reads CASSQLDRNNEQFF. The CDR3, as DNA: TGTGCCAGCAGCCAGCTGGACAGGAACAATGAGCAGTTCTTC.

The chain combines TRBV7-8 with TRBJ1-1; 7 bases line up with TRBD1. Germline lookup yields CDR1 SGHVS and CDR2 FQNEAQ. This CDR3 is built from 14 residues. V was pared by 6 bases and J by 1 base, with 5 bases of the junction left unmatched. The CDR3 loop reads CASRTQGGNTEAFF. The CDR3 DNA is TGTGCCAGCAGAACTCAGGGGGGGAACACTGAAGCTTTCTTT.

The chain employs TRBV5-6 and TRBJ2-5, with D possibly matching TRBD2 (5 bases). Deletions cut 4 bases from V and 2 bases from J, with 12 bases between. The CDR3 spans 14 residues. Germline V lookup: CDR1 SGHDT, CDR2 YYEEEE. The chain's CDR3 is CASSRTGIQETQYF. CDR3 DNA sequence: TGTGCCAGCAGCCGTACCGGGATACAAGAGACCCAGTACTTC.

The chain uses TRBV5-4 and TRBJ2-7, with 9 bases matching TRBD1. V gave up 0 bases and J gave up 1 base; unmatched junction bases: 14. This CDR3 is 19 amino acids long. The germline V gene encodes CDR1 SGHNT and CDR2 YYREEE (reference sequence). The CDR3 DNA is TGTGCCAGCAGCTTGGCCCCTGGACAGGGGAGAGCTCTGTCCTACGAGCAGTACTTC. This gives the protein CASSLAPGQGRALSYEQYF.

The chain combines TRBV11-2 with TRBJ2-1; 10 positions match TRBD2. CDR1 and CDR2 (germline): SGHAT, FQNNGV. The CDR3 totals 15 residues. V was pared by 4 bases and J by 5 bases, with 5 bases of the junction left unmatched. Here the CDR3 DNA reads TGTGCCAGCAGCTCCGGACTAGCGGCAAACAATGAGCAGTTCTTC. Translating gives CASSSGLAANNEQFF.

The chain recombines TRBV4-2 with TRBJ1-4; D unresolved. The CDR3 has 16 amino acids. CDR1 is LGHNA and CDR2 is YNFKEQ in the germline V gene. The V end lost 1 base, the J end lost 0 bases, and 9 bases lay between the germline ends. The CDR3, as DNA: TGTGCCAGCAGCCAAGTCACAGATACAACTAATGAAAAACTGTTTTTT. Translated, it gives CASSQVTDTTNEKLFF.

The chain is built from TRBV5-5 and TRBJ2-5; TRBD2 matches 9 bases. The CDR3 sequence is 16 residues long. With 4 bases clipped from V and 4 bases from J, the junction kept 11 bases outside the gene matches. Germline V gives CDR1 SGHKS, CDR2 YYEKEE (reference sequence). The CDR3 loop reads CASSGREGHPGETQYF. As DNA, the CDR3 is TGTGCCAGCAGCGGGCGGGAGGGTCATCCGGGAGAGACCCAGTACTTC.

V usage is TRBV6-1 and J usage is TRBJ2-5, with TRBD2 matching over 8 bases. The CDR3 is 15 amino acids. Germline assignment: CDR1 MNHNS and CDR2 SASEGT. V lost 4 bases and J lost 1; bases outside the gene matches: 5. DNA of the CDR3: TGTGCCAGCAGTGTACTAGCGGAATTCCAAGAGACCCAGTACTTC. Residues: CASSVLAEFQETQYF.

V is TRBV7-9 and J is TRBJ2-2; D gene unclear. The CDR3 loop spans 15 amino acids. Germline CDR1 is SEHNR and CDR2 is FQNEAQ (reference sequence). V lost 5 bases to trimming and J lost 1 base, with 11 bases between them. CDR3 residues: CASSVYTGNTGELFF. The DNA of the CDR3 is TGTGCCAGCAGCGTTTATACGGGGAACACCGGGGAGCTGTTTTTT.